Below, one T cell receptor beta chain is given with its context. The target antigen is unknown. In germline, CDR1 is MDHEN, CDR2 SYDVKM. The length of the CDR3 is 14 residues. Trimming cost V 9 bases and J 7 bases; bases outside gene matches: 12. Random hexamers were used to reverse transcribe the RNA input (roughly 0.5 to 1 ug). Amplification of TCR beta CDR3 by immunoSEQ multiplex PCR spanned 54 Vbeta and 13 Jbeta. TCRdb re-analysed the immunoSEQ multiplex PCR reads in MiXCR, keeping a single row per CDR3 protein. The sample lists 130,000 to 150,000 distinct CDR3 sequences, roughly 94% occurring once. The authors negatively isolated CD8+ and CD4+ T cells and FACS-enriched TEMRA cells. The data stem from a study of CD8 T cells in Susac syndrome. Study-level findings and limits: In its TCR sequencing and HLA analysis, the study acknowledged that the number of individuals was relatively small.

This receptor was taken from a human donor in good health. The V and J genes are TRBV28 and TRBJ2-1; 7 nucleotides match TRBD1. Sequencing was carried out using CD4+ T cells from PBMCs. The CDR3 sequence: CASSRRRQGNEQFF. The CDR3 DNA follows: TGTGCCAGTAGCCGACGGAGACAGGGAAATGAGCAGTTCTTC. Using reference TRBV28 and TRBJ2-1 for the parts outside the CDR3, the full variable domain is DVKVTQSSRYLVKRTGEKVFLECVQDMDHENMFWYRQDPGLGLRLIYFSYDVKMKEKGDIPEGYSVSREKKERFSLILESASTNQTSMYLCASSRRRQGNEQFFGPGTRLTVL.